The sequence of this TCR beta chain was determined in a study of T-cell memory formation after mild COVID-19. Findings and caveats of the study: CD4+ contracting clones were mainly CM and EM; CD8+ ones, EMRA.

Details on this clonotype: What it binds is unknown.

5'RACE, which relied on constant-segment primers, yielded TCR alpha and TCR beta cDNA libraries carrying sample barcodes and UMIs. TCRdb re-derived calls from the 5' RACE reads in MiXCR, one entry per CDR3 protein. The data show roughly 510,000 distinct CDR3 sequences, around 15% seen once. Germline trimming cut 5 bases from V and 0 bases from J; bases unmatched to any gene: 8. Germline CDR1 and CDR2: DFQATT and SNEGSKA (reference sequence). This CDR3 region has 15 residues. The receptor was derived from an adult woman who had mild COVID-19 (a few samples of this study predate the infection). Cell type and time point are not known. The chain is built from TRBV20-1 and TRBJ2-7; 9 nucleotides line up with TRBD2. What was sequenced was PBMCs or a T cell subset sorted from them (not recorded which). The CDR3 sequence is CSAWRPSGISYEQYF. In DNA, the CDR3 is TGCAGTGCTTGGCGCCCTAGCGGGATCTCCTACGAGCAGTACTTC.